This T cell receptor (beta chain) is drawn from a study of vaccination and CD4 T cells after COVID-19. V was pared by 5 bases and J by 3 bases, with 9 bases of the junction left unmatched. Germline CDR1 reads DFQATT; CDR2 reads SNEGSKA (reference sequence). The CDR3 covers 14 residues. As concerns this clonotype: Antigen: not known.

At the Johns Hopkins FTIC core, DNA taken from cultured CD4+ T cells was sequenced by way of the Oncomine TCR Beta short-read assay. TCRdb reprocessed the PCR reads via MiXCR and lists one record per CDR3 protein. The table includes about 20,000 distinct CDR3 sequences, around three quarters detected once. Whole-study findings and limits: Within the convalescent patients, a median around 84% of the SARS-CoV-2-reactive clones were ones that appeared only post-vaccination.

Specified treatment: roughly 10-day PBMC culture with coronavirus spike peptide pools or control peptides (ViraFEST assay). T cells were expanded with peptide pools, and expanded clonotypes were identified by TCR sequencing. What was sequenced was CD4+ T cells from blood, cultured in vitro. The receptor comes from a human donor who had recovered from COVID-19. The chain is built from TRBV20-1 and TRBJ1-2; TRBD1 aligns across 7 bases. This CDR3 is CSASRQGRDYGYTF. CDR3 DNA: TGCAGTGCTTCTAGACAGGGCCGGGACTATGGCTACACCTTC.